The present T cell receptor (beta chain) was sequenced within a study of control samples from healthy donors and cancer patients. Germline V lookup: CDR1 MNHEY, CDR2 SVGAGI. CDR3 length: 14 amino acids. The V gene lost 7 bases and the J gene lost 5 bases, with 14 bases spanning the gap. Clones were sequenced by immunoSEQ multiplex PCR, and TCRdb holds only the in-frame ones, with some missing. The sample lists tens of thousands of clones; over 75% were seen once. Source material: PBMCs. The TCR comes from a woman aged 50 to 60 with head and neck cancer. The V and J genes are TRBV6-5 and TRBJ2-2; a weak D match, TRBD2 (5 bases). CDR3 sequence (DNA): TGTGCCAGCACTTTACTCGGGGAAACCGGGGAGCTGTTTTTT. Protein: CASTLLGETGELFF.